This T cell receptor beta chain was recorded in a study of blood T cell repertoires in COVID-19. Study context: COVID-19 samples, acute and convalescent, were from the United States, Italy and Spain.

The protocol was immunoSEQ multiplex PCR, while the TCRdb copy is restricted to in-frame clones and leaves out a portion. The profile shows approximately 200,000 clones, 75% to 90% of them singletons. The CDR3 extends over 13 amino acids. V gave up 5 bases and J gave up 8 bases; unmatched junction bases: 6. Per germline, CDR1 LNHDA and CDR2 SQIVND (reference sequence). The chain has TRBV19 and TRBJ1-2; 9 nucleotides align to TRBD1. The specimen was peripheral blood. The receptor was isolated from a man between 65 and 85 years old with active or convalescent COVID-19. This CDR3 is CASSPRDREGYTF. CDR3 nucleotides: TGTGCCAGTAGTCCGCGGGACAGGGAGGGCTACACCTTC.